The present T cell receptor beta chain was sequenced within a study of beta chain features in type 1 diabetes. The CDR3 runs to 16 residues. Germline V gene lookup returns CDR1 SGHTA and CDR2 FQGNSA. The V end was cut by 3 bases, the J end by 1 base, with 15 bases between. Expressed TCRB transcripts were sequenced after all isolated RNA was converted to cDNA. Produced via immunoSEQ multiplex PCR; TCRdb's table is partial and in-frame only. The sample holds 640,000 or so clones, around 15% seen once. Note on this clone: Its matching antigen is unknown.

Overall study findings and caveats: The naive, central memory and Treg TCRB repertoires of patients appeared to be more similar to one another than those of healthy donors. VDJ junctions in type 1 diabetes patients carried more deletions and fewer insertions. Shorter TCRB CDR3s, moderately but significantly so, marked every one of the four CD4+ subsets in Type 1 diabetes patients.

Per donor, one heparinised blood draw averaged about 110 mL. The TCR originated in a man younger than 35 with type 1 diabetes. What was sequenced was naive CD4+ T cells from blood. The chain couples TRBV7-2 to TRBJ1-1, with D possibly matching TRBD1 (5 bases). The CDR3 nucleotides read TGTGCCAGCAGCTTGGGGCACGGCAGGTCGAACACTGAAGCTTTCTTT. Translating gives CASSLGHGRSNTEAFF.